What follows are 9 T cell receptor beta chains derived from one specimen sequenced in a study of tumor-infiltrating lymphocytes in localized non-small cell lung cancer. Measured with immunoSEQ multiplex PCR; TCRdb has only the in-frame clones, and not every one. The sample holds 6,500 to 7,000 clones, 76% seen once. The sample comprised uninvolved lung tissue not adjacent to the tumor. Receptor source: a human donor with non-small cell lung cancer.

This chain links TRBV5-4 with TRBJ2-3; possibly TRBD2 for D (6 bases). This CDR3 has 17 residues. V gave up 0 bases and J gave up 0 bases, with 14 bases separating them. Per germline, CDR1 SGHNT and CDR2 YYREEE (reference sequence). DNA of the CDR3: TGTGCCAGCAGCTTGGCTCCCGGACTAACTAGCACAGATACGCAGTATTTT. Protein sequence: CASSLAPGLTSTDTQYF.

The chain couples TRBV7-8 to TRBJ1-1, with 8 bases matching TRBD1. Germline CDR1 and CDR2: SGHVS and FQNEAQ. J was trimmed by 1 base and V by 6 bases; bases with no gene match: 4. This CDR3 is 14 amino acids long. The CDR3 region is CASRGDRRNTEAFF. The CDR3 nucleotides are TGTGCCAGCAGGGGGGACAGGAGGAACACTGAAGCTTTCTTT.

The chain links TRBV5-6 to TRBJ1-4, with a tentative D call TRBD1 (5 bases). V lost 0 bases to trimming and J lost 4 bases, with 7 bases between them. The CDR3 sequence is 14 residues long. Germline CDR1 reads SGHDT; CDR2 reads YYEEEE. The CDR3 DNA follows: TGTGCCAGCAGCTTGGGACAGTTTAATGAAAAACTGTTTTTT. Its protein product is CASSLGQFNEKLFF.

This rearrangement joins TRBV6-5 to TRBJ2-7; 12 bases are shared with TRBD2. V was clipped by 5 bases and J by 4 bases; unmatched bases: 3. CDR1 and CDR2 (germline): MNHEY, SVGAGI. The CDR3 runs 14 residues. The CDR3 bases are TGTGCCAGCAGTCACCTAGCGGGGGGGTACGAGCAGTACTTC. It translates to CASSHLAGGYEQYF.

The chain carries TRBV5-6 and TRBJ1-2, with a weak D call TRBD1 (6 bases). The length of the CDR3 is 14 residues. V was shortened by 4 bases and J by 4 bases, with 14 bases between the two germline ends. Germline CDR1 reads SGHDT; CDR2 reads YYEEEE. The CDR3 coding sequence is TGTGCCAGCAGCACCGGGGACATCGTCTATGGCTACACCTTC. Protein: CASSTGDIVYGYTF.

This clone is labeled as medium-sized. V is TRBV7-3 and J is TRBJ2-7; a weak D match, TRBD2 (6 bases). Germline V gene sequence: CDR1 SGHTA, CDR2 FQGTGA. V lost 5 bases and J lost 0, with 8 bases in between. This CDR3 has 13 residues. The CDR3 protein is CASSAGGSYEQYF. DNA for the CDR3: TGTGCCAGCAGCGCCGGGGGCTCCTACGAGCAGTACTTC.

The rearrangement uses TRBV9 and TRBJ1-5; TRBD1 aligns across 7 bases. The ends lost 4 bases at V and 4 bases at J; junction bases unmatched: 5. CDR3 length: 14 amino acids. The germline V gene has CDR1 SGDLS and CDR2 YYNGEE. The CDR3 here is CASSLTGVNQPQHF. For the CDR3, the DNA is TGTGCCAGCAGCTTAACAGGGGTAAATCAGCCCCAGCATTTT.

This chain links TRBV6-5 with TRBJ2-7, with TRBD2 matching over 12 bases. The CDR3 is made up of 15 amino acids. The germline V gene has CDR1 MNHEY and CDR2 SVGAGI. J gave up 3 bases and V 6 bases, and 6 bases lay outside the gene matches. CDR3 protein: CASSRRTSGNYEQYF. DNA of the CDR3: TGTGCCAGCAGCCGCCGGACTAGCGGGAACTACGAGCAGTACTTC.

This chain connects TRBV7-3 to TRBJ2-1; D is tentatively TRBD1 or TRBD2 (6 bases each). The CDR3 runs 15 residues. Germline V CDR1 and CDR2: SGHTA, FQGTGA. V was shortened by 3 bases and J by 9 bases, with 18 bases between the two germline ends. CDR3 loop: CASSLGGPLVGEQFF. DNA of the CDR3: TGTGCCAGCAGCTTGGGGGGCCCGCTCGTCGGTGAGCAGTTCTTC.